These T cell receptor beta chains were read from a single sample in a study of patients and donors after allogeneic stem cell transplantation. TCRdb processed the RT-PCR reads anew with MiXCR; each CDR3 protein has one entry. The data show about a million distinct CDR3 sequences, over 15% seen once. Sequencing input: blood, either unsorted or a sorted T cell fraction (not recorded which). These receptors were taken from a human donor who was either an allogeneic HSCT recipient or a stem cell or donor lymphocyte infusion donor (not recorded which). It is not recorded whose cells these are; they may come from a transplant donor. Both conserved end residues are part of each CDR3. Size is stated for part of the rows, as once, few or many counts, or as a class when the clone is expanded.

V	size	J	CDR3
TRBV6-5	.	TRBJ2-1	CASSFRRQRTSYNEQFF
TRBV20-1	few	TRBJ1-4	CSAPRGTGGGKLFF
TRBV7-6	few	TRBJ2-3	CASSRKGTGGLDTQYF
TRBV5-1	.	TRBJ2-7	CASSPGVTGYYEQYF
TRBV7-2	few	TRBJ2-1	CASSLVPSGRVDEQFF
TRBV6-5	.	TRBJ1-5	CASSYSKGAGNQPQHF
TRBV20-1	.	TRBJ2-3	CSARGLAEGKDTQYF
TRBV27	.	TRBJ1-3	CASSPDGGLSGNTIYF
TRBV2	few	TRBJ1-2	CASSVDPPGYTF
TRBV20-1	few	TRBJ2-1	CSAGRGLAGAGEQFF
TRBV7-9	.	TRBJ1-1	CASSLARQGTAFF
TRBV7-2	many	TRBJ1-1	CASSPAGGMNTEAFF
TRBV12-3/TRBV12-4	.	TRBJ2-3	CASSLPGSPSTDTQYF
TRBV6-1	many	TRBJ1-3	CASSAAGTGTGNTIYF
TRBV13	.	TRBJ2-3	CASSLRHTQYF
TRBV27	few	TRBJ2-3	CASSPLGATDTQYF
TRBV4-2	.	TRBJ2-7	CASSQADGPGGYEQYF
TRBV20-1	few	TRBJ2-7	CSARVPAGDLREQYF
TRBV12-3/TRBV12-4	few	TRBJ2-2	CASAYIAGTNTGELFF
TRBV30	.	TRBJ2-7	CAVLVAGAKYEQYF
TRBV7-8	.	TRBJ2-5	CASSLGTAAQETQYF
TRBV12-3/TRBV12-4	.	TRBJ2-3	CASNRQSTDTQYF
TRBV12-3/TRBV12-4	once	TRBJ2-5	CASREGPGEETQYF
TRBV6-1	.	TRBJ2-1	CASSPLTGSPPFYNEQFF
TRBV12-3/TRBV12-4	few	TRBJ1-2	CASSAGGQAKPYGYTF
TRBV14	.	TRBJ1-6	CASSQAGGRNSPLHF
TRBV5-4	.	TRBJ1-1	CASSSENGQEAFF
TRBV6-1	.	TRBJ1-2	CASSEARLRPHGYTF
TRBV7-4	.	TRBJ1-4	CASSLAARGLTNEKLFF
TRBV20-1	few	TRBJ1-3	CSARRPDSGNTIYF
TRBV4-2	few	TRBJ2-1	CASSQVTRDQYNEQFF
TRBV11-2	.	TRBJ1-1	CASRGTSSLRGAFF
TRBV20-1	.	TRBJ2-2	CSARRGANTGELFF
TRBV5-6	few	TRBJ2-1	CASSPTSGGPLFYNEQFF
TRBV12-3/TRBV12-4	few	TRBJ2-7	CASSPAGTVSSYEQYF
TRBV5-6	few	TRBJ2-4	CASSPLLSPQNIQYF
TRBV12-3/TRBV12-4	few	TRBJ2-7	CASILEPGMYEQYF
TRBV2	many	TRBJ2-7	CASSVTEQYF
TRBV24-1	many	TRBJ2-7	CATMGLAGSEQYF
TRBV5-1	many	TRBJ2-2	CASSVFGNTGELFF
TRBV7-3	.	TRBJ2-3	CASSFFNRASTDTQYF
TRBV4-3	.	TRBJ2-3	CASSQDGRGTDTQYF
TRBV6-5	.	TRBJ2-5	CASSYSGLAAQETQYF
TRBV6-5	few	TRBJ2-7	CASSYSNTDPYEQYF
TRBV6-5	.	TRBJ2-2	CASSYYGGGNANTGELFF
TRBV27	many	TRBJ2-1	CASSLSSGTEQFF
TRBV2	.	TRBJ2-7	CASGPLRYEQYF
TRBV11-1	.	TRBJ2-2	CASSLATRTGINTGELFF
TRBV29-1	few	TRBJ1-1	CSVESGLATEAFF
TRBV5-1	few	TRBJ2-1	CASSRDRSTHEQFF
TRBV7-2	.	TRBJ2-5	CASSSISMAGGETQYF
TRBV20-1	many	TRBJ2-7	CSANRGPEQYF